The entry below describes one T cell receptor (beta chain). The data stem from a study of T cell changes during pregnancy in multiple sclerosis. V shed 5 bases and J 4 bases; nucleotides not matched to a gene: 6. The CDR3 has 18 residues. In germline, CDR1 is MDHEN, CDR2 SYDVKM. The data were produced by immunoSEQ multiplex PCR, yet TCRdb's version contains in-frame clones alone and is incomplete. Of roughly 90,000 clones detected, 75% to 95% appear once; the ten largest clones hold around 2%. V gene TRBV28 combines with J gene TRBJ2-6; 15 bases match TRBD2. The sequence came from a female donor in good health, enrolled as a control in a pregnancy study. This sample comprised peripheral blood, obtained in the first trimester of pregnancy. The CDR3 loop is CASSTRTSGGVGANVLTF. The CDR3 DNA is TGTGCCAGCAGTACCCGGACTAGCGGGGGGGTCGGGGCCAACGTCCTGACTTTC.